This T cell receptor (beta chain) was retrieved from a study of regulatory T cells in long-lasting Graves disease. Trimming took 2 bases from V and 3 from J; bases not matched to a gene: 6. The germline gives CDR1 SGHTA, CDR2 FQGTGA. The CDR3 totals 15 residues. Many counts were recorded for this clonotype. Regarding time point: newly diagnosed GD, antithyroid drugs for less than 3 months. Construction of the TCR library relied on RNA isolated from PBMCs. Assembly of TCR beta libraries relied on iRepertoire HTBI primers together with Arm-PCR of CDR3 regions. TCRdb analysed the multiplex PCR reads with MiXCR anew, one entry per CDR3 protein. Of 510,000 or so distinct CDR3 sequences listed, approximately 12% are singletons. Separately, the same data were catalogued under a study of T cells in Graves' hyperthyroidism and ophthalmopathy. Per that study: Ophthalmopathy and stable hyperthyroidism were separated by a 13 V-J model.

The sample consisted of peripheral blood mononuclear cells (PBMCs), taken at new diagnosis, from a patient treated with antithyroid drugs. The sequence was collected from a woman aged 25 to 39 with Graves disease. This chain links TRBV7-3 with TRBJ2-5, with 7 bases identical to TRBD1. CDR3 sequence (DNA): TGTGCCAGCAGCTTATTTGGACAGGCAAAAGAGACCCAGTACTTC. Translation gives CASSLFGQAKETQYF.